The 30 T cell receptor beta chains in this list originate from one sample, sequenced in a study of regulatory T cells in long-lasting Graves disease. Assembly of TCR beta libraries relied on iRepertoire HTBI primers together with Arm-PCR of CDR3 regions. TCRdb used MiXCR to reprocess the multiplex PCR reads, holding one entry per CDR3 protein. The sample has about 660,000 distinct CDR3 sequences, 30% seen once. Documented time point: persistent/refractory GD, antithyroid drugs over 5 years with positive TRAb. With RNA extracted from PBMCs as input, the TCR library was made. The sequencing used peripheral blood mononuclear cells (PBMCs), collected when the disease was refractory, from a patient treated with antithyroid drugs. These receptors were obtained from a female donor with Graves disease.

J is TRBJ1-3 and V is TRBV12-3 or TRBV12-4; possibly TRBD1 for D (6 bases). CDR3 length: 16 residues. The V end was cut by 5 bases, the J end by 0 bases, with 14 bases between. CDR3 nucleotides: TGTGCCAGCAGTGTGACAGGCAGTGGCTCTGGAAACACCATATATTTT. It yields the protein CASSVTGSGSGNTIYF.

The chain combines TRBV2 with TRBJ2-5; a possible D gene is TRBD2 (5 bases). CDR1 is SNHLY and CDR2 is FYNNEI in the germline V gene. The CDR3 runs 14 residues. V shed 4 bases and J shed 5 bases, with 14 bases lying between them. The CDR3 bases are TGTGCCAGCAGTGCCGGACTCTTCCAGGAGACCCAGTACTTC. This encodes CASSAGLFQETQYF.

This clonotype occurred many times. This chain connects TRBV11-2 to TRBJ2-7; D gene uncertain. The CDR3 extends over 13 amino acids. CDR1 is SGHAT, CDR2 FQNNGV, per germline. Trimming took 4 bases from V and 2 from J, leaving 9 bases between them. CDR3 coding DNA: TGTGCCAGCAGCTCACAGCTTGCCTACGAGCAGTACTTC. Translated, it gives CASSSQLAYEQYF.

This clonotype has just a few counts. The CDR3 region is CASSVSPLGTEAFF. In nucleotides, the CDR3 is TGTGCCAGTAGCGTTAGTCCCTTGGGCACTGAAGCTTTCTTT. V and J are TRBV19 and TRBJ1-1; no clear D. Per the germline V gene, CDR1 is LNHDA and CDR2 is SQIVND (reference sequence). Between the trimmed V and J ends, which lost 6 bases and 4 bases, there was a span of 15 bases. This CDR3 is built from 14 residues.

The rearrangement links TRBV28 to TRBJ1-1; D remains unclear. Germline-derived CDR1 and CDR2 are MDHEN and SYDVKM. V shed 4 bases and J shed 1 base, with 10 bases lying between them. This CDR3 region has 14 residues. The CDR3, as DNA: TGTGCCAGCAGTTCCCCTGCACAGAACACTGAAGCTTTCTTT. It is translated as CASSSPAQNTEAFF.

The chain links TRBV25-1 to TRBJ1-4, with D maybe TRBD1 (6 bases). The length of the CDR3 is 13 residues. Between the trimmed V and J ends, which lost 8 bases and 6 bases, there was a span of 13 bases. The V gene's germline CDR1 is MGHDK and CDR2 SYGVNS. CDR3 coding DNA: TGTGCCAGCTCTTCAGGGGCCCATGAAAAACTGTTTTTT. Translating it yields CASSSGAHEKLFF.

The chain carries TRBV20-1 and TRBJ1-6; D ambiguous. This CDR3 spans 12 amino acids. The germline CDR1 and CDR2 sequences are DFQATT and SNEGSKA (reference sequence). The germline V and J ends were trimmed by 5 bases and 8 bases, with 10 bases remaining between them. The CDR3 DNA is TGCAGTGCTGGGCCAGATGATTCACCCCTCCACTTT. Translating gives CSAGPDDSPLHF.

The chain links TRBV5-1 to TRBJ2-5; TRBD1 matches at 8 bases. The CDR3 sequence is 14 residues long. J was trimmed by 4 bases and V by 4 bases; bases with no gene match: 6. From germline, CDR1 is SGHRS and CDR2 YFSETQ. The CDR3 bases are TGCGCCAGCAGCCCCAGGGGGCAGGCAGAGACCCAGTACTTC. It encodes CASSPRGQAETQYF.

The chain uses TRBV28 and TRBJ1-2; D is uncertain. The CDR3 sequence is 13 residues long. The V gene's germline CDR1 is MDHEN and CDR2 SYDVKM. The V and J ends lost 5 bases and 3 bases respectively, with 10 bases between them. The CDR3 loop reads CASSLDMDYGYTF. The CDR3 region has the DNA TGTGCCAGCAGTCTCGATATGGACTATGGCTACACCTTC.

This clonotype was seen only a few times. This may arise from a read error, as a much more abundant clone is one base away. The V gene is TRBV27, the J gene TRBJ1-6, with a tentative D call TRBD1 (5 bases). The CDR3 runs to 14 residues. Trimming pared 4 bases from V and 10 bases from J, leaving 14 bases between. Looked up from germline, CDR1 is MNHEY and CDR2 is SMNVEV (reference sequence). The CDR3 region is CASSWGGRQSPLHF. CDR3 DNA: TGTGCCAGCAGTTGGGGGGGGAGGCAGTCACCCCTCCACTTT.

This clonotype occurred many times. One end of the junction is discordant with germline, which a read error may explain. The V and J genes are TRBV5-1 and TRBJ1-1; D is unclear. In germline, CDR1 is SGHRS, CDR2 YFSETQ. This CDR3 contains 14 residues. The CDR3 DNA is TGTGCCAGCAGCTTAGGGCACCTGAACACTGAAGCTTTCTTT. Amino acid sequence: CASSLGHLNTEAFF.

The CDR3 protein is CASSRFTGSNQPQHF. In DNA, the CDR3 is TGTGCCAGCAGCCGGTTTACGGGGAGCAATCAGCCCCAGCATTTT. The chain uses TRBV7-9 and TRBJ1-5; D is unclear. CDR1 and CDR2 from the germline V gene are SEHNR and FQNEAQ (reference sequence). CDR3 size: 15 residues. V lost 5 bases and J lost 1, with 12 bases in between.

This clonotype has ten or more counts. This sequence joins TRBV12-3 or TRBV12-4 and TRBJ1-6, with TRBD1 matching over 9 bases. CDR3 length: 15 residues. With V trimmed by 8 bases and J by 4 bases, 6 bases remained unmatched. CDR3 in amino acids: CASLATGGYNSPLHF. The CDR3 region has the DNA TGTGCCAGCCTTGCGACAGGGGGATATAATTCACCCCTCCACTTT.

Only a few counts were recorded for this clonotype. J is TRBJ1-1 and V is TRBV7-9; D call uncertain. The CDR3 sequence is 13 residues long. Germline values: CDR1 SEHNR, CDR2 FQNEAQ (reference sequence). The germline V and J ends were trimmed by 1 base and 7 bases, with 10 bases remaining between them. The CDR3 DNA sequence: TGTGCCAGCAGCTTAGTAGCTAGGGATGAAGCTTTCTTT. Protein sequence: CASSLVARDEAFF.

The rearrangement joins TRBV29-1 to TRBJ2-6; the D gene is possibly TRBD1 (5 bases). V lost 6 bases and J 3 bases, leaving 18 bases between the germline ends. CDR3 size: 16 residues. Germline assignment: CDR1 SQVTM and CDR2 ANQGSEA. In DNA, the CDR3 is TGCAGCGTCAACGGACATTCCGGTCGTGGGGCCAACGTCCTGACTTTC. Protein product: CSVNGHSGRGANVLTF.

V gene TRBV27 combines with J gene TRBJ2-5; 9 positions agree with TRBD1. The CDR3 extends over 17 amino acids. CDR1 MNHEY and CDR2 SMNVEV come from the germline V gene (reference sequence). V shed 6 bases, J shed 2 bases, and the junction held 13 bases outside the gene matches. DNA for the CDR3: TGTGCCAGCAGAGTAGGACAGGGGTGGGGGTATCAAGAGACCCAGTACTTC. Translating gives CASRVGQGWGYQETQYF.

This chain joins TRBV5-5 and TRBJ2-7, with D possibly matching TRBD2 (6 bases). The V end was cut by 4 bases, the J end by 2 bases, with 13 bases between. The CDR3 totals 14 residues. The germline V gene encodes CDR1 SGHKS and CDR2 YYEKEE (reference sequence). The DNA of the CDR3 is TGTGCCAGCAGCCAGTCTAGCGCGGCCTACGAGCAGTACTTC. Residues: CASSQSSAAYEQYF.

This clonotype was counted ten times or more. This rearrangement joins TRBV6-5 to TRBJ2-7; possibly TRBD1 for D (6 bases). The V end was cut by 2 bases, the J end by 3 bases, with 14 bases between. The CDR3 is 15 residues long. Germline V gene data show CDR1 as MNHEY and CDR2 as SVGAGI. The CDR3 DNA is TGTGCCAGCAGTTACCCGGGACACCTACGCTACGAGCAGTACTTC. Amino acid sequence: CASSYPGHLRYEQYF.

This clonotype was seen repeatedly, ten times or more. J is TRBJ2-7 and V is TRBV28, with 7 bases lining up with TRBD2. CDR3 length: 14 amino acids. After removal of 8 bases from V and 3 bases from J, the junction contained 10 bases not matched to a gene. Germline V CDR1 and CDR2: MDHEN, SYDVKM. CDR3 region: CASRPGGALYEQYF. CDR3 coding DNA: TGTGCCAGCCGGCCGGGAGGTGCGCTCTACGAGCAGTACTTC.

The genes are TRBV7-2 and TRBJ2-4, with D tentatively TRBD1 or TRBD2 (5 bases each). The V and J ends lost 6 bases and 8 bases respectively, with 26 bases between them. The CDR3 runs to 17 residues. Looked up from germline, CDR1 is SGHTA and CDR2 is FQGNSA. The CDR3 DNA reads as TGTGCCAGCAGTACCTTGGGGCAGGGCCTAGCCAAGGACATTCAGTACTTC. Its translation is CASSTLGQGLAKDIQYF.

The chain couples TRBV12-3 or TRBV12-4 to TRBJ1-6; no clear D. This CDR3 spans 16 amino acids. Deletions cut 3 bases from V and 2 bases from J, with 11 bases between. CDR3 loop: CASSFADPAYNSPLHF. In DNA form, the CDR3 reads TGTGCCAGCAGTTTTGCCGATCCAGCCTATAATTCACCCCTCCACTTT.

A few counts support this clonotype. J is TRBJ2-7 and V is TRBV20-1, with unresolved D. CDR1 DFQATT and CDR2 SNEGSKA come from the germline V gene (reference sequence). Trimming stripped 3 bases from V and 3 bases from J, with 18 bases between. This CDR3 comprises 15 residues. Written as DNA, the CDR3 is TGCAGTGCTAGTGGGATCTCGGCCCCAGGCTACGAGCAGTACTTC. Translating it yields CSASGISAPGYEQYF.

J is TRBJ2-5 and V is TRBV12-3 or TRBV12-4; 11 bases match TRBD2. The junction had 4 bases not matched to a gene; V was cut back by 5 bases and J by 2 bases. This CDR3 region has 15 residues. Here the CDR3 DNA reads TGTGCCAGCAGTCGACTAGCGGGGCCGCAAGAGACCCAGTACTTC. Its translation is CASSRLAGPQETQYF.

This clonotype occurred a few times. The V call is TRBV12-3 or TRBV12-4, the J call TRBJ2-7; the D gene could be TRBD1 or TRBD2 (5 bases each). With 8 bases removed from V and 7 bases from J, the gap between germline ends came to 27 bases. The CDR3 is made up of 16 amino acids. This chain's CDR3 is CASLRYLRGGWGEQYF. The CDR3 nucleotides are TGTGCCAGCCTACGGTACCTACGGGGCGGATGGGGTGAGCAGTACTTC.

In its sample, this clonotype was seen many times. This chain uses TRBV28 with TRBJ1-2; possibly TRBD1 for D (5 bases). The V end lost 2 bases, the J end lost 8 bases, and 21 bases lay between the germline ends. The CDR3 has 16 amino acids. CDR1 is MDHEN and CDR2 is SYDVKM in the germline V gene. The CDR3 here is CASSLAGKGTIEGYTF. The CDR3 bases are TGTGCCAGCAGTTTAGCAGGGAAGGGAACCATCGAAGGCTACACCTTC.

V is TRBV6-2 or TRBV6-3 and J is TRBJ1-2, with TRBD1 as a possible D gene (6 bases). Trimming took off 9 bases at V and 7 bases at J, with 15 bases between the two ends. CDR1 and CDR2 (germline): MNHEY, SVGEGT. The CDR3 runs to 12 residues. In DNA form, the CDR3 reads TGTGCCAGAGACTCCGGGACAATTGGCTACACCTTC. Encoded protein: CARDSGTIGYTF.

This clonotype has at least ten counts. V usage is TRBV2 and J usage is TRBJ2-7, with 9 bases lining up with TRBD1. Germline V gene sequence: CDR1 SNHLY, CDR2 FYNNEI. The V and J ends lost 10 bases and 5 bases, in that order; junction bases with no gene match: 12. The CDR3 has 14 amino acids. The CDR3 nucleotides read TGTGCCAACATTCTACAGGGGGCGCTGGACGAGCAGTACTTC. Translation: CANILQGALDEQYF.

The CDR3 nucleotides read TGTGCCACCCCGGGAGCGGGGGGCCCCTTAATCATGAACACTGAAGCTTTCTTT. It is translated as CATPGAGGPLIMNTEAFF. The chain is built from TRBV24-1 and TRBJ1-1, with D perhaps matching TRBD1 (6 bases). The V gene lost 9 bases and the J gene lost 0 bases, with 25 bases spanning the gap. Per germline, CDR1 KGHDR and CDR2 SFDVKD. The CDR3 sequence is 18 residues long.

The chain combines TRBV5-1 with TRBJ2-5; 7 bases fit TRBD1. Germline V gene data show CDR1 as SGHRS and CDR2 as YFSETQ. V shed 7 bases, J shed 5 bases, and the junction held 11 bases outside the gene matches. The CDR3 consists of 14 residues. The CDR3 sequence is CASASTGDRETQYF. CDR3 sequence (DNA): TGCGCCAGCGCATCTACAGGGGACCGGGAGACCCAGTACTTC.

This clonotype was counted a few times. The chain joins TRBV7-9 to TRBJ1-2; 7 nucleotides align to TRBD1. Germline loops: CDR1 SEHNR, CDR2 FQNEAQ (reference sequence). J was trimmed by 7 bases and V by 6 bases; bases with no gene match: 5. The length of the CDR3 is 12 residues. The CDR3 is CASSTGVAGYTF. CDR3 coding DNA: TGTGCCAGCAGTACAGGGGTGGCTGGCTACACCTTC.